This T cell receptor beta chain is from a study of blood T cell repertoires in COVID-19. Study as a whole: Samples representing acute and convalescent COVID-19 were sourced from the United States, Italy and Spain. Sample material is recorded as cDNA or gDNA derived from T cells, B-cell-depleted T cells, or PBMCs.

Deletions cut 0 bases from V and 0 bases from J, with 11 bases between. Per the germline V gene, CDR1 is LGHDT and CDR2 is YNNKEL (reference sequence). This CDR3 is built from 16 residues. Per the original methods: Estimated nucleated cell counts came from reference gene primer amplification. TCRdb keeps only in-frame clones here, not all; method: immunoSEQ multiplex PCR. That table supplies the V and J calls and clone size; D and trimming were determined from the DNA. The data hold about 240,000 clones, with over 80% observed a single time. The TCR originated in a man aged 25-40 years who had recovered from COVID-19. The chain carries TRBV3-1 (or the pseudogene TRBV3-2) and TRBJ2-5; the D gene is possibly TRBD2 (6 bases). The source material was peripheral blood. CDR3 bases: TGTGCCAGCAGCCAAGATCCAGGGAGGTACCAAGAGACCCAGTACTTC. It yields the protein CASSQDPGRYQETQYF.